This TCR beta chain was sequenced in a study of blood T cells in healthy people across ages. This clonotype was seen a few times. This CDR3 region has 14 residues. Trimming shortened V by 3 bases and J by 0 bases, and 11 bases separated the two germline ends. From germline, CDR1 is SQVTM and CDR2 ANQGSEA. Sample-barcoded 5' priming and a J-beta primer mix drove a second PCR of about 7 to 12 cycles. TCRdb redid the calling of the 5' RACE reads with MiXCR, one entry per CDR3 protein. The sample yields about 900,000 distinct CDR3 sequences, around 49% seen once. The chain employs TRBV29-1 and TRBJ1-2, with D perhaps TRBD1 (5 bases). Material for sequencing was blood. This receptor was obtained from a man aged 25 to 40 in good health. The CDR3 nucleotides are TGCAGCGTTGACAGCCAGGGAGCTAACTATGGCTACACCTTC. Its translation: CSVDSQGANYGYTF.